This T cell receptor beta chain stems from a study of T-cell reconstitution after alpha-beta-depleted transplantation in children. Study outcomes and limitations: Two months or so post-transplant, alpha-beta T cells reportedly derived from several hundred expanded graft clones. Diversity and T-cell counts at one year after transplant derived mostly from new T cells. The study traced high day-60 TCRbeta diversity in some patients to surviving recipient T cells and thymic progenitors.

Preparation of the TCRbeta library involved a method that used unique molecular identifiers. MiXCR, run by TCRdb on the PCR reads, gives a single entry per CDR3 protein. The table shows 150,000 to 250,000 distinct CDR3 sequences, with roughly 6.5% occurring only once. This clonotype was seen repeatedly, ten times or more. What it recognizes is unknown. Germline assignment: CDR1 SGDLS and CDR2 YYNGEE. V dropped 4 bases and J dropped 0; count of bases not matched to a gene: 6. This CDR3 spans 15 amino acids. Sequences were derived from PBMCs, sampled before TCRalphabeta/CD19-depleted stem cell transplant. This chain joins TRBV9 and TRBJ2-7; 8 bases match TRBD1. This receptor was taken from a girl less than two years old with combined immunodeficiency, due to receive a stem cell transplant. The CDR3 spells CASSTGTGISYEQYF. The CDR3 coding sequence is TGTGCCAGCAGCACTGGGACAGGTATCTCCTACGAGCAGTACTTC.